This TCR beta chain appears in the sequencing data of a study of T-cell memory formation after mild COVID-19. TCRdb called the 5' RACE reads again in MiXCR, with one record for every CDR3 protein. Of about 200,000 distinct CDR3 sequences listed, over 9% are singletons. V was shortened by 0 bases and J by 0 bases, with 16 bases between the two germline ends. The CDR3 consists of 18 residues. The germline V gene encodes CDR1 SGHRS and CDR2 YFSETQ. The chain employs TRBV5-1 and TRBJ2-1, with unresolved D. Material: PBMCs or a T cell subset sorted from them (not recorded which). The clonotype was recovered from a young man who had mild COVID-19 (a few samples of this study predate the infection). Cell type and time point are not known. The CDR3 nucleotides are TGCGCCAGCAGCTTGGGGGGATTGACGGAAAGCTCCTACAATGAGCAGTTCTTC. Its translation is CASSLGGLTESSYNEQFF. Variable domain in full (rest from reference TRBV5-1 and TRBJ2-1): KAGVTQTPRYLIKTRGQQVTLSCSPISGHRSVSWYQQTPGQGLQFLFEYFSETQRNKGNFPGRFSGRQFSNSRSEMNVSTLELGDSALYLCASSLGGLTESSYNEQFFGPGTRLTVL.